These 2 T cell receptor beta chains came from one sample sequenced in a study of shared clonotypes between healthy human individuals. CD8 cells classed as naive were CD45RO-negative and positively selected for CCR7, excluding terminally differentiated effector memory CD45RA+ cells. The assay was immunoSEQ multiplex PCR, and TCRdb's table has in-frame clones only and misses some. In the table there are under 2,000,000 clones, about 94% of which are singletons. The sample consisted of naive CD8+ T cells sorted from blood. The receptors were gathered from a young man in good health.

This chain joins TRBV14 and TRBJ1-3; 8 bases fit TRBD1. CDR1 SGHDN and CDR2 FVKESK come from the germline V gene. The CDR3 has 13 amino acids. The V gene end was trimmed by 10 bases and the J gene end by 2 bases; junction bases not matched to a gene: 4. The CDR3 spells CATTTGAGNTIYF. DNA for the CDR3: TGTGCCACTACGACAGGGGCTGGAAACACCATATATTTT. The variable domain in full, with the rest retrieved from reference TRBV14 and TRBJ1-3, is EAGVTQFPSHSVIEKGQTVTLRCDPISGHDNLYWYRRVMGKEIKFLLHFVKESKQDESGMPNNRFLAERTGGTYSTLKVQPAELEDSGVYFCATTTGAGNTIYFGEGSWLTVV.

V usage is TRBV28 and J usage is TRBJ1-1, with no clear D. V lost 9 bases, J lost 4 bases, and 15 bases lay in between. Germline-derived CDR1 and CDR2 are MDHEN and SYDVKM. The CDR3 has 13 residues. The CDR3 is CASRRTGTTEAFF. DNA for the CDR3: TGTGCCAGTAGGCGAACGGGTACCACTGAAGCTTTCTTT.